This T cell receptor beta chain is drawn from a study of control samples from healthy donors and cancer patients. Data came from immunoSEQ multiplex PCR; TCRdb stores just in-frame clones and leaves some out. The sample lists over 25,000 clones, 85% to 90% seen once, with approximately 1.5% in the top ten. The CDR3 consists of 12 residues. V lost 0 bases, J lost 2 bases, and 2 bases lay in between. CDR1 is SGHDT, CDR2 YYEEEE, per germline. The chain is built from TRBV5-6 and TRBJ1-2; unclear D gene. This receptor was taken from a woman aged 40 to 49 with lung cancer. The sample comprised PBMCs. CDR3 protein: CASSLGNYGYTF. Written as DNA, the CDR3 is TGTGCCAGCAGCTTGGGGAACTATGGCTACACCTTC.